These 15 T cell receptor beta chains originate from one sample sequenced in a study of shared clonotypes between healthy human individuals. Only in-frame clones appear in the TCRdb table, and some are missing; sequencing was by immunoSEQ multiplex PCR. The table shows roughly 490,000 clones, with roughly 85% occurring only once. The sample comprised PBMCs. The receptor set was obtained from a woman in her thirties or forties in good health. Some clones in this sample may be carry-over from other donors' samples.

The chain carries TRBV30 and TRBJ1-6, with D perhaps TRBD1 (5 bases). This CDR3 contains 13 residues. V was cut by 8 bases and J by 0 bases, with 8 bases left in between. Germline V gene lookup returns CDR1 GTSNPN and CDR2 SVGIG (reference sequence). CDR3 sequence reads: CAGAGSYNSPLHF. CDR3 nucleotides: TGTGCCGGGGCGGGCTCCTATAATTCACCCCTCCACTTT.

The chain links TRBV11-2 to TRBJ2-2; no clear D. The V gene's germline CDR1 is SGHAT and CDR2 FQNNGV. The ends were cut back, 1 base at V and 1 base at J, with 7 bases in the middle. CDR3 length: 15 amino acids. This CDR3 is CASSLGRVNTGELFF. In DNA form, the CDR3 reads TGTGCCAGCAGCTTAGGTCGGGTGAACACCGGGGAGCTGTTTTTT.

The chain combines TRBV11-2 with TRBJ2-5, with D perhaps matching TRBD2 (5 bases). This CDR3 has 14 residues. V lost 5 bases to trimming and J lost 2 bases, with 12 bases between them. The germline V gene encodes CDR1 SGHAT and CDR2 FQNNGV. CDR3 residues: CASSPLRGQETQYF. The CDR3 DNA reads TGTGCCAGCAGCCCCCTCCGGGGACAAGAGACCCAGTACTTC. The variable domain in full, with the rest retrieved from reference TRBV11-2 and TRBJ2-5, is EAGVAQSPRYKIIEKRQSVAFWCNPISGHATLYWYQQILGQGPKLLIQFQNNGVVDDSQLPKDRFSAERLKGVDSTLKIQPAKLEDSAVYLCASSPLRGQETQYFGPGTRLLVL.

V usage is TRBV20-1 and J usage is TRBJ2-3; D uncertain. V was clipped by 6 bases and J by 6 bases, with 10 bases between them. This CDR3 contains 11 residues. CDR1 and CDR2 (germline): DFQATT, SNEGSKA (reference sequence). The DNA of the CDR3 is TGCAGTGCACAGTTATTTGATACGCAGTATTTT. Translated, it gives CSAQLFDTQYF.

The chain recombines TRBV7-3 with TRBJ2-1; D gene unclear. Trimming stripped 0 bases from V and 4 bases from J, with 7 bases between. The CDR3 extends over 14 amino acids. Germline values: CDR1 SGHTA, CDR2 FQGTGA. The CDR3 nucleotides are TGTGCCAGCAGCTTAACGGGCAGGTACAATGAGCAGTTCTTC. This gives the protein CASSLTGRYNEQFF.

The chain is built from TRBV2 and TRBJ1-5; a possible D gene is TRBD1 (6 bases). The CDR3 is 15 amino acids. In germline, CDR1 is SNHLY, CDR2 FYNNEI. Trimming took off 7 bases at V and 11 bases at J, with 24 bases between the two ends. CDR3 residues: CASNEGGATGRAQHF. CDR3 coding DNA: TGTGCCAGCAATGAGGGGGGAGCCACCGGTCGTGCCCAGCATTTT.

V is TRBV10-3 and J is TRBJ2-7, with D maybe TRBD2 (5 bases). The CDR3 has 13 residues. Germline V CDR1 and CDR2: ENHRY, SYGVKD. V lost 10 bases, J lost 3 bases, and 16 bases lay in between. CDR3 sequence reads: CATSEDSSYEQYF. The CDR3 DNA follows: TGTGCCACCAGCGAGGACTCAAGCTACGAGCAGTACTTC.

This clone was seen just once. The J gene is TRBJ2-1, the V gene TRBV7-8; 10 bases match TRBD2. This CDR3 comprises 15 residues. V lost 1 base, J lost 4 bases, and 1 base stayed unmatched. CDR1 is SGHVS and CDR2 is FQNEAQ in the germline V gene. The CDR3 region is CASSLDSGRYNEQFF. In DNA form, the CDR3 reads TGTGCCAGCAGCTTAGATAGCGGGAGGTACAATGAGCAGTTCTTC.

In this sample, this clone turned up once. The V gene is TRBV6-1, the J gene TRBJ2-3; D may be TRBD2 (6 bases). This CDR3 comprises 15 residues. CDR1 is MNHNS, CDR2 SASEGT, per germline. V was trimmed by 5 bases and J by 0 bases, leaving 12 bases between them. CDR3 coding DNA: TGTGCCAGCAGTCCCACGGGAGTTAGCACAGATACGCAGTATTTT. It specifies CASSPTGVSTDTQYF.

The chain recombines TRBV9 with TRBJ2-1, with D tentatively TRBD2 (6 bases). The CDR3 length is 15 residues. The ends were cut back, 1 base at V and 1 base at J, with 9 bases in the middle. Germline V gene data show CDR1 as SGDLS and CDR2 as YYNGEE. DNA for the CDR3: TGTGCCAGCAGCGTAACGGGAGTATCCTACAATGAGCAGTTCTTC. It specifies CASSVTGVSYNEQFF.

This clone came up many times. Other DNA sequences from this sample encode an identical CDR3 as well. V gene TRBV10-1 combines with J gene TRBJ2-2; D may be TRBD2 (6 bases). V was trimmed by 6 bases and J by 0 bases, leaving 11 bases between them. CDR3 length: 15 residues. Germline loops: CDR1 WNHNN, CDR2 SYGVQD (reference sequence). The CDR3, as DNA: TGCGCCAGCAGCCGGGACTCTGCGAACACCGGGGAGCTGTTTTTT. Amino acid sequence: CASSRDSANTGELFF.

The chain is built from TRBV7-8 and TRBJ2-3, with 8 nucleotides matching TRBD2. Germline V lookup: CDR1 SGHVS, CDR2 FQNEAQ. The CDR3 sequence is 16 residues long. V trimming: 5 bases; J trimming: 0 bases; junction bases outside the gene matches: 7. The CDR3 nucleotides read TGTGCCAGCAGCAAAACTAGCGGAGCTAGCACAGATACGCAGTATTTT. Amino acids: CASSKTSGASTDTQYF. Full variable domain (missing parts from reference TRBV7-8 and TRBJ2-3): GAGVSQSPRYKVAKRGQDVALRCDPISGHVSLFWYQQALGQGPEFLTYFQNEAQLDKSGLPSDRFFAERPEGSVSTLKIQRTQQEDSAVYLCASSKTSGASTDTQYFGPGTRLTVL.

The J gene is TRBJ2-3, the V gene TRBV7-2; D ambiguous. Per germline, CDR1 SGHTA and CDR2 FQGNSA. V lost 6 bases and J 1 base, leaving 14 bases between the germline ends. The CDR3 loop spans 15 amino acids. CDR3 residues: CASSISQARTDTQYF. The CDR3 DNA is TGTGCCAGCAGTATCTCGCAGGCGCGCACAGATACGCAGTATTTT.

The gene calls are TRBV27 and TRBJ2-3; D remains unclear. The length of the CDR3 is 15 residues. CDR1 and CDR2 (germline): MNHEY, SMNVEV (reference sequence). Deletions cut 3 bases from V and 0 bases from J, with 10 bases between. The CDR3: CASSFLDGSTDTQYF. As DNA, the CDR3 is TGTGCCAGCAGTTTCCTCGACGGTAGCACAGATACGCAGTATTTT.

The DNA of the CDR3 is TGCAGTGCGACAGAGATTTACGAGCAGTACTTC. It yields the protein CSATEIYEQYF. The chain uses TRBV20-1 and TRBJ2-7; D possibly corresponds to TRBD1 (5 bases). This CDR3 region has 11 residues. The germline V and J ends were trimmed by 6 bases and 4 bases, with 10 bases remaining between them. Germline CDR1 DFQATT, CDR2 SNEGSKA (reference sequence).